The present T cell receptor beta chain was sequenced within a study of CD8 T cells in Susac syndrome. The CDR3 is made up of 17 amino acids. Germline CDR1 LGHNT, CDR2 FRNRAP. The germline V and J ends were trimmed by 4 bases and 2 bases, with 19 bases remaining between them. TCR beta from blood CD8+ and CD4+ T cells was sequenced. Relapsing-remitting disease, either stable or active, was present in the multiple sclerosis controls, who were treatment-naive patients. Negative isolation yielded the CD8+ and CD4+ T cells, while FACS enriched the TEMRA cells. An amount of RNA that ranged from roughly 0.45 to 1 ug was reverse transcribed with random hexamers. Amplification of TCR beta CDR3 by immunoSEQ multiplex PCR spanned 54 Vbeta and 13 Jbeta. TCRdb reanalysed the immunoSEQ multiplex PCR reads using MiXCR and keeps one entry per CDR3 protein. The repertoire holds hundreds of thousands of distinct CDR3 sequences, with 75% to 90% as singletons.

The TCR sequence derives from a human donor with multiple sclerosis. The sample taken for sequencing was CD8+ T cells from PBMCs. The chain combines TRBV12-5 with TRBJ2-3, with D possibly being TRBD1 (6 bases). The CDR3 coding sequence is TGTGCTAGTGGTTGGTACAGGGACCGAGGAGTCACAGATACGCAGTATTTT. Translation gives CASGWYRDRGVTDTQYF.